This T cell receptor beta chain was observed in a study of cytomegalovirus exposure and HLA in healthy donors. CDR1 SEHNR and CDR2 FQNEAQ come from the germline V gene (reference sequence). The CDR3 is made up of 17 amino acids. As regards this clone: At one of its ends the junction is not consistent with the germline gene, which may arise from a read error.

PCR used 60 Vbeta primers and 13 Jbeta primers. Sequencing was performed with immunoSEQ multiplex PCR; in TCRdb, only in-frame clones are kept and a portion is missing. This sample has 80,000 or so clones; under 70% occur once, and the top ten carry around 7%. The sequence was collected from a woman aged 50 to 65 in good health and CMV-seropositive. The specimen sequenced was PBMCs. The chain couples TRBV7-9 to TRBJ2-7; TRBD1 agrees at 11 bases. The CDR3 here is CSSSPTLTRDRGSEQYF. The CDR3 region has the DNA TGTTCCAGCAGCCCAACCTTAACCCGGGACAGGGGGTCCGAGCAGTACTTC.